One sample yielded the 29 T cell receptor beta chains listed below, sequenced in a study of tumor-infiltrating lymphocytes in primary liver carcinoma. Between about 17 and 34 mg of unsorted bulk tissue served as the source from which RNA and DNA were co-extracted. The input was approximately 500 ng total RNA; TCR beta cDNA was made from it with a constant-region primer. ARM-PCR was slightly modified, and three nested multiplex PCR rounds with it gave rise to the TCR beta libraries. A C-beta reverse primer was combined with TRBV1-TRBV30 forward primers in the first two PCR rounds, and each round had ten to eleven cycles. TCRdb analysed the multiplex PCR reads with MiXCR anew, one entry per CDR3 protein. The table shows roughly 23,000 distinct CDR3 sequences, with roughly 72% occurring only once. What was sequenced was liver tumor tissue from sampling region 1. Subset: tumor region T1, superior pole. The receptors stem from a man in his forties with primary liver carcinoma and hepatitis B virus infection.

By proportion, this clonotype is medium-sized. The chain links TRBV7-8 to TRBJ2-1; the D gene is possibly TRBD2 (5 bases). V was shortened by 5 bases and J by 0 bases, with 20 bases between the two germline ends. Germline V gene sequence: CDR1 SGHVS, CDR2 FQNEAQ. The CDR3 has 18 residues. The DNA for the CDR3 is TGTGCCAGCAGCCCGCTTGGAGGCTCAGCGGTCTCCTACAATGAGCAGTTCTTC. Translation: CASSPLGGSAVSYNEQFF.

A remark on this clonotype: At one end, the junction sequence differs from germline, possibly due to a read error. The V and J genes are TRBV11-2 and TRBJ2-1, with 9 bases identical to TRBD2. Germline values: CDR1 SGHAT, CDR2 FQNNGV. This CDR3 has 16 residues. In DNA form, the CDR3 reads TGTGTCAGCAGCTCGGAGCTCCTAGCGGGAATGAATGAGCTGTTCTTC. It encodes CVSSSELLAGMNELFF.

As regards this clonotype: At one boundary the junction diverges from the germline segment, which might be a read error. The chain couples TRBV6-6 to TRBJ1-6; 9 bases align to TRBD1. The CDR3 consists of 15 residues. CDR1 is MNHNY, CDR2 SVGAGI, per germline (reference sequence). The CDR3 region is CASSLGTGRNWPLHF. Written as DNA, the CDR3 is TGCGCCAGCAGTCTAGGGACAGGGAGAAATTGGCCCCTCCACTTT.

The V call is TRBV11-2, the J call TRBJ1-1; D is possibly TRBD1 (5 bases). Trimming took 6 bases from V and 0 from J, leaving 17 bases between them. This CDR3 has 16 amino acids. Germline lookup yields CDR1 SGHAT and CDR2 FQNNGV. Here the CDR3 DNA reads TGTGCCAGCAGACCATCCAAGGGGTCGGTGAACACTGAAGCTTTCTTT. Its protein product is CASRPSKGSVNTEAFF.

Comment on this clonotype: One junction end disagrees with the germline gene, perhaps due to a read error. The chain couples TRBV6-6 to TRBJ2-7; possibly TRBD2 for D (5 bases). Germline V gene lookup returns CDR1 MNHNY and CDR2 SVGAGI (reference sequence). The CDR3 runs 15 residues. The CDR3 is CASRPAISGIYGQYF. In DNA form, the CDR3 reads TGCGCCAGCAGGCCCGCTATTTCCGGGATCTACGGGCAGTATTTC.

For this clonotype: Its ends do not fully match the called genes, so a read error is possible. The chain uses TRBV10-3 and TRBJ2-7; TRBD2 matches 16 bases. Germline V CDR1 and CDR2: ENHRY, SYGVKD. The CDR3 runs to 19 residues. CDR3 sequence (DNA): TGTGCCATCACCAAACGATCGGGACTAGCGGGAGGGTTCTCCTACAAGCGGAACTTC. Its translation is CAITKRSGLAGGFSYKRNF.

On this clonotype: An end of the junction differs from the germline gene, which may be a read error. CDR3 bases: TGTGTCAGCAGCCTGAGACAGTCCTACGAGCAGTACTTC. Translating it yields CVSSLRQSYEQYF. This chain links TRBV13 with TRBJ2-7, with a weak D call TRBD1 (5 bases). Germline assignment: CDR1 PRHDT and CDR2 FYEKMQ (reference sequence). The CDR3 is 13 amino acids. Full variable domain (remainder filled in from reference TRBV13 and TRBJ2-7): AAGVIQSPRHLIKEKRETATLKCYPIPRHDTVYWYQQGPGQDPQFLISFYEKMQSDKGSIPDRFSAQQFSDYHSELNMSSLELGDSALYFCVSSLRQSYEQYFGPGTRLTVT.

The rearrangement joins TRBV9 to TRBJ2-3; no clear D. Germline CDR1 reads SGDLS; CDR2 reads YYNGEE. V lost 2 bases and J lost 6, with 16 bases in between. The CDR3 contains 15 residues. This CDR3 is CASSVLAGLGDTQYF. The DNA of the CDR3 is TGTGCCAGCAGCGTTTTAGCAGGTCTTGGCGATACGCAGTATTTT.

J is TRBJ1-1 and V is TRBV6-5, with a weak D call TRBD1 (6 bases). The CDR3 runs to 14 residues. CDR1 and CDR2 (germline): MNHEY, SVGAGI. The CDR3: CTNSYNVGGTEAFF. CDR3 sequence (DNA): TGTACCAACAGTTATAATGTAGGGGGCACTGAAGCTTTCTTT.

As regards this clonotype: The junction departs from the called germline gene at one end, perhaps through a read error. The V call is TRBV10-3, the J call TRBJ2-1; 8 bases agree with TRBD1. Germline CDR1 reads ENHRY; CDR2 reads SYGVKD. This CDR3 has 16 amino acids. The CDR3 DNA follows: TGTGCCATCAGTTTCTTCGGGACAGGCCCCTACGATGACCAGTTCTTC. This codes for CAISFFGTGPYDDQFF.

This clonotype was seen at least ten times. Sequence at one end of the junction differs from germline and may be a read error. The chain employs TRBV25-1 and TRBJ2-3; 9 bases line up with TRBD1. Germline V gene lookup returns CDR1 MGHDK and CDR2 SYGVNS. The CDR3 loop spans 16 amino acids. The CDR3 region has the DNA TGTGCCAGCAGTGAATTCTGGGACAGGGACACAGATGCGCAGTATTTT. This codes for CASSEFWDRDTDAQYF.

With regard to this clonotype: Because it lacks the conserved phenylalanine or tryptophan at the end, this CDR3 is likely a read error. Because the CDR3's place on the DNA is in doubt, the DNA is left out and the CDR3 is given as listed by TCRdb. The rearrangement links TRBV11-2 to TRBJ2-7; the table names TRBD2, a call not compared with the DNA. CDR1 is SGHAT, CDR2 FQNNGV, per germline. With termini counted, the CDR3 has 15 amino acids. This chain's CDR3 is CASSLSAGITYEHYL.

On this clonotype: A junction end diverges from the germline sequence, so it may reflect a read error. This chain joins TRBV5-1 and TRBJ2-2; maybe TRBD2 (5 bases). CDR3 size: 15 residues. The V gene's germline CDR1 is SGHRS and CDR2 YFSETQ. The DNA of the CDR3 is TGCGCCAGCAGCTTGGACATCCGGAACACCGGGGAGTTGTTTTTT. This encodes CASSLDIRNTGELFF.

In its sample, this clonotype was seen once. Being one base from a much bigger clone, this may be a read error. The CDR3 loop reads CTSGTGTTLMDEQFF. CDR3 in DNA: TGTACTAGTGGGACCGGGACTACCCTTATGGATGAGCAGTTCTTC. J is TRBJ2-1 and V is TRBV12-5; 7 bases line up with TRBD2. This CDR3 region has 15 residues. Germline-derived CDR1 and CDR2 are LGHNT and FRNRAP.

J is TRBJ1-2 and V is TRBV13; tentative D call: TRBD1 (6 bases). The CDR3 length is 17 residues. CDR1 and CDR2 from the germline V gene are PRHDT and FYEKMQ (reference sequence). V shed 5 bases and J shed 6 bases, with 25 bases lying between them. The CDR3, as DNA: TGTGCCAGCAGCCCCAGCGTCCTACGGGGTGGGGACAATGGCTACACCTTC. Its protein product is CASSPSVLRGGDNGYTF.

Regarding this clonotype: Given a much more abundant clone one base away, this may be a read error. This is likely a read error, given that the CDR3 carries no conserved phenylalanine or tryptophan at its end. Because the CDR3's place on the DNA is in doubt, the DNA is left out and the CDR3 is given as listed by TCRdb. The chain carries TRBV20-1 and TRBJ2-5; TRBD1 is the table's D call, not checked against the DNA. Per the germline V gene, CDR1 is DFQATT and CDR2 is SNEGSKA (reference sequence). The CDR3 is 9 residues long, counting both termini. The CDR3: CSAWTHREI.

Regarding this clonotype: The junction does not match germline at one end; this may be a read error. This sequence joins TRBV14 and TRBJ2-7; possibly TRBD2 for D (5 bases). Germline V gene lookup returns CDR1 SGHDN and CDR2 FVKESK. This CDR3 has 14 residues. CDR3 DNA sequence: TGTGCCGGCAGCCACGGAGGATGGACCTACGAGCAGTACTTC. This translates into CAGSHGGWTYEQYF. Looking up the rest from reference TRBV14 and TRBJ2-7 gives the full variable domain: EAGVTQFPSHSVIEKGQTVTLRCDPISGHDNLYWYRRVMGKEIKFLLHFVKESKQDESGMPNNRFLAERTGGTYSTLKVQPAELEDSGVYFCAGSHGGWTYEQYFGPGTRLTVT.

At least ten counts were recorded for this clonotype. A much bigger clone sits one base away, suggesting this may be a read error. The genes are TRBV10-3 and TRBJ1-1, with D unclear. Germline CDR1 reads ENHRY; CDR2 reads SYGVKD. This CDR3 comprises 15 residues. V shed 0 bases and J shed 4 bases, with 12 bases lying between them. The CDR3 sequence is CAISESRDMSTEAFF. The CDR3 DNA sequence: TGTGCCATCAGTGAGTCTCGGGATATGAGCACTGAAGCTTTCTTT.

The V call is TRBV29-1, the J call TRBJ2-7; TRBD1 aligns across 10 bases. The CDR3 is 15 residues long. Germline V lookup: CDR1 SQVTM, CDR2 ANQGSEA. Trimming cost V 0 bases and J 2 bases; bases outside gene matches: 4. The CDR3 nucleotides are TGCAGCGTTGAAGAAGAAGGACAGGGGGCCTACGAGCAGTACTTC. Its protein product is CSVEEEGQGAYEQYF.

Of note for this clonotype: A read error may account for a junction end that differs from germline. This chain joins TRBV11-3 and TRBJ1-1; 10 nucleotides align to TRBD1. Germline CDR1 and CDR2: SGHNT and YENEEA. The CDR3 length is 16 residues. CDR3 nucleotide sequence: TGTGCCGGCAGCTTAGGGACCGGGACAGGGGACACTGAAGCTTTCTTT. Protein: CAGSLGTGTGDTEAFF.

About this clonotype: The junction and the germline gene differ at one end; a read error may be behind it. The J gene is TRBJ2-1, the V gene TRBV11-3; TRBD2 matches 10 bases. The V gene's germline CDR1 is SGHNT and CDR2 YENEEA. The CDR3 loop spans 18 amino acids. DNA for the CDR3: TGTGCTAGCAGCTTACACCCCCCCGAGACTAGCGGGTTCAATGGGCAGTTCTTC. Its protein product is CASSLHPPETSGFNGQFF. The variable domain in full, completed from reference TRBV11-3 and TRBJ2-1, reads EAGVVQSPRYKIIEKKQPVAFWCNPISGHNTLYWYLQNLGQGPELLIRYENEEAVDDSQLPKDRFSAERLKGVDSTLKIQPAELGDSAVYLCASSLHPPETSGFNGQFFGPGTRLTVL.

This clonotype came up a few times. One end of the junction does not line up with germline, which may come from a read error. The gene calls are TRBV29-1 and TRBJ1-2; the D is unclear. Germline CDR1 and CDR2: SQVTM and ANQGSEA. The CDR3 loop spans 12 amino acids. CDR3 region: CIVSGRPYGYTF. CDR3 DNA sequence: TGCATCGTTTCGGGCAGGCCGTATGGCTATACCTTC.

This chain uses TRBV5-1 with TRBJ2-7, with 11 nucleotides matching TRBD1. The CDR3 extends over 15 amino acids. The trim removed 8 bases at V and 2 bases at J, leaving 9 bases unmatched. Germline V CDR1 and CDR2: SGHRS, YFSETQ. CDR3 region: CASKRGQGVAYEQYF. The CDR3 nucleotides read TGCGCCAGTAAACGGGGACAGGGGGTTGCCTACGAGCAGTACTTC.

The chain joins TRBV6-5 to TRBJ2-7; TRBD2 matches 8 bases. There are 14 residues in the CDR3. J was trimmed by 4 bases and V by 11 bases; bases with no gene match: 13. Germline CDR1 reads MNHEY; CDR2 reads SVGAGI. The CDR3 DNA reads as TGTGCCGGCCCTATTAGCGGGACGGCTTACGAGCAGTACTTC. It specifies CAGPISGTAYEQYF.

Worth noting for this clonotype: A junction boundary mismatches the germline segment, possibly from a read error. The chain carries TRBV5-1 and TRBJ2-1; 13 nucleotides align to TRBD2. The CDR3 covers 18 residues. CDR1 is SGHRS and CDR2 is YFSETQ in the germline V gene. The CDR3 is CACSTTGLAGAVSNEQFF. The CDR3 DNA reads TGCGCCTGCAGCACTACCGGACTAGCGGGAGCGGTGAGCAATGAGCAGTTCTTC. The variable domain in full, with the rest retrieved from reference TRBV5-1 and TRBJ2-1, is KAGVTQTPRYLIKTRGQQVTLSCSPISGHRSVSWYQQTPGQGLQFLFEYFSETQRNKGNFPGRFSGRQFSNSRSEMNVSTLELGDSALYLCACSTTGLAGAVSNEQFFGPGTRLTVL.

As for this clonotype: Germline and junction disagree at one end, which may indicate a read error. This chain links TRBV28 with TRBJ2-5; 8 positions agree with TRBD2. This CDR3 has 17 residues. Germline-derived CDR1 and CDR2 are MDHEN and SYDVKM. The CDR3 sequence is CVSSLLVGSGTVETQYF. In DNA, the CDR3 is TGTGTCAGCAGTTTACTTGTCGGTAGCGGGACGGTTGAGACCCAGTACTTC. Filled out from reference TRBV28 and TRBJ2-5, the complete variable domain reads DVKVTQSSRYLVKRTGEKVFLECVQDMDHENMFWYRQDPGLGLRLIYFSYDVKMKEKGDIPEGYSVSREKKERFSLILESASTNQTSMYLCVSSLLVGSGTVETQYFGPGTRLLVL.

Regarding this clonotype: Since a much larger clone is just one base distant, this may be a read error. The CDR3 reads CSVAWAGGIGGTQYF. For the CDR3, the DNA is TGCAGCGTTGCGTGGGCAGGGGGCATAGGAGGTACGCAGTATTTT. This rearrangement joins TRBV29-1 to TRBJ2-3; the match to TRBD1 covers 8 bases. Germline V CDR1 and CDR2: SQVTM, ANQGSEA. The V gene end was trimmed by 4 bases and the J gene end by 8 bases; junction bases not matched to a gene: 14. The CDR3 is 15 amino acids.

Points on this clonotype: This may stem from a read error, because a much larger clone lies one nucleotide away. In DNA form, the CDR3 reads TGTGCCAGCAGCAATGCTCAGCGGACGGACGCAGAAACGCAGTATTTT. This codes for CASSNAQRTDAETQYF. The rearrangement joins TRBV5-4 to TRBJ2-3, with TRBD2 as a possible D gene (5 bases). The CDR3 runs to 16 residues. Germline loops: CDR1 SGHNT, CDR2 YYREEE (reference sequence).

CDR3 nucleotide sequence: TGTGCCAGCAGCTTAATTCTGGTCCAGGGGGTATGGAGCGAGCAGTACTTC. Translation gives CASSLILVQGVWSEQYF. The rearrangement uses TRBV11-2 and TRBJ2-7, with TRBD1 matching over 7 bases. The length of the CDR3 is 17 residues. Germline CDR1 reads SGHAT; CDR2 reads FQNNGV. After removal of 2 bases from V and 6 bases from J, the junction contained 16 bases not matched to a gene.